These 20 T cell receptor beta chains originate from one sample sequenced in a study of tumor-infiltrating lymphocytes in localized non-small cell lung cancer. The assay was immunoSEQ multiplex PCR, and TCRdb's table has in-frame clones only and misses some. The sample contains under 20,000 clones, about 65% of which appear only once. Sequenced sample: lung tumor tissue. Receptors were obtained from a human donor with non-small cell lung cancer.

The rearrangement joins TRBV21-1 to TRBJ1-5. TRBV21-1 corresponds to a pseudogene. This CDR3 is 16 amino acids long. The CDR3 DNA is TGTGCCAGCAGCAGGTTCCCAGCCGATAGCAATCAGCCCCAGCATTTT. Protein product: CASSRFPADSNQPQHF.

This chain links TRBV4-3 with TRBJ2-5, with 7 bases aligning to TRBD1. CDR1 LGHNA and CDR2 YSLEER come from the germline V gene. This CDR3 contains 15 residues. J lost 2 bases, V lost 0 bases, and 3 bases had no gene match. The CDR3 loop reads CASSQEGRGQETQYF. The CDR3 DNA is TGCGCCAGCAGCCAAGAGGGCAGGGGGCAAGAGACCCAGTACTTC.

The J gene is TRBJ2-7, the V gene TRBV7-9; the D call may be TRBD1 or TRBD2 (5 bases each). CDR1 and CDR2 from the germline V gene are SEHNR and FQNEAQ (reference sequence). Trimming pared 5 bases from V and 3 bases from J, leaving 17 bases between. The CDR3 has 15 residues. In DNA form, the CDR3 reads TGTGCCAGCAGCGCGGACCAGGGAGAGGGCTACGAGCAGTACTTC. Its translation: CASSADQGEGYEQYF. Based on the CDR3 plus reference TRBV7-9 and TRBJ2-7, the full variable domain is DTGVSQNPRHKITKRGQNVTFRCDPISEHNRLYWYRQTLGQGPEFLTYFQNEAQLEKSRLLSDRFSAERPKGSFSTLEIQRTEQGDSAMYLCASSADQGEGYEQYFGPGTRLTVT.

The V and J genes are TRBV7-2 and TRBJ1-3, with D uncertain. CDR3 length: 17 amino acids. V gave up 2 bases and J gave up 0 bases, with 14 bases separating them. Per germline, CDR1 SGHTA and CDR2 FQGNSA. CDR3 protein: CASSLKGTRSSGNTIYF. CDR3 DNA sequence: TGTGCCAGCAGCTTAAAGGGCACTCGAAGCTCTGGAAACACCATATATTTT.

V usage is TRBV6-6 and J usage is TRBJ1-1; 8 bases line up with TRBD1. Germline CDR1 MNHNY, CDR2 SVGAGI (reference sequence). The CDR3 is 14 residues long. Trimming cost V 4 bases and J 2 bases; bases outside gene matches: 3. CDR3 region: CASSSTGVNTEAFF. CDR3 DNA sequence: TGTGCCAGCAGTTCGACAGGGGTCAACACTGAAGCTTTCTTT.

In DNA, the CDR3 is TGTGCCAGCCGGTCCGGGACAGGGCATAATTCACCCCTCCACTTT. Its translation: CASRSGTGHNSPLHF. This chain links TRBV6-5 with TRBJ1-6; TRBD1 aligns across 9 bases. Germline V gives CDR1 MNHEY, CDR2 SVGAGI. Trimming cost V 8 bases and J 5 bases; bases outside gene matches: 7. The CDR3 consists of 15 residues.

The genes are TRBV18 and TRBJ1-5; TRBD1 agrees at 7 bases. J gave up 2 bases and V 4 bases, and 2 bases lay outside the gene matches. The length of the CDR3 is 14 residues. Germline loops: CDR1 KGHSH, CDR2 LQKENI. The CDR3 loop reads CASSQGQGNQPQHF. The CDR3 DNA reads TGTGCCAGCTCACAAGGACAGGGCAATCAGCCCCAGCATTTT.

In its sample, this clone was seen a few times. This chain connects TRBV20-1 to TRBJ1-1; no reliable D call. The CDR3 is made up of 11 amino acids. Germline CDR1 reads DFQATT; CDR2 reads SNEGSKA (reference sequence). V was pared by 3 bases and J by 11 bases, with 13 bases between. The CDR3, as DNA: TGCAGTGCTAGTAGAGGTCAGGAGGCTTTCTTT. Its translation is CSASRGQEAFF.

V usage is TRBV10-2 and J usage is TRBJ1-2; D is perhaps TRBD1 (5 bases). Germline assignment: CDR1 WSHSY and CDR2 SAAADI. This CDR3 has 14 amino acids. The V and J ends lost 2 bases and 3 bases respectively, with 10 bases between them. The CDR3 DNA reads as TGCGCCAGCAGTGAGCGGGGGGGGGACTATGGCTACACCTTC. Encoded protein: CASSERGGDYGYTF.

The rearrangement joins TRBV28 to TRBJ1-4; D might be TRBD1 (6 bases). Trimming took off 2 bases at V and 3 bases at J, with 13 bases between the two ends. This CDR3 region has 16 residues. The germline gives CDR1 MDHEN, CDR2 SYDVKM. The CDR3 is CASSLIPGGSNEKLFF. CDR3 nucleotide sequence: TGTGCCAGCAGTTTAATCCCTGGGGGCTCTAATGAAAAACTGTTTTTT.

The chain recombines TRBV10-3 with TRBJ2-5; 7 bases are shared with TRBD1. Germline CDR1 reads ENHRY; CDR2 reads SYGVKD. The CDR3 spans 13 residues. With 8 bases clipped from V and 5 bases from J, the junction kept 8 bases outside the gene matches. In DNA, the CDR3 is TGTGCCATCGGAGACAGGGTGAGGGAGACCCAGTACTTC. It encodes CAIGDRVRETQYF.

The CDR3, as DNA: TGTGCCAGCAGTGTGGCGGGGTATGAAAAACTGTTTTTT. This translates into CASSVAGYEKLFF. The rearrangement links TRBV2 to TRBJ1-4; unclear D gene. This CDR3 comprises 13 residues. V lost 4 bases to trimming and J lost 6 bases, with 9 bases between them. Looked up from germline, CDR1 is SNHLY and CDR2 is FYNNEI. Drawing the rest from reference TRBV2 and TRBJ1-4, the complete variable domain is EPEVTQTPSHQVTQMGQEVILRCVPISNHLYFYWYRQILGQKVEFLVSFYNNEISEKSEIFDDQFSVERPDGSNFTLKIRSTKLEDSAMYFCASSVAGYEKLFFGSGTQLSVL.

V usage is TRBV14 and J usage is TRBJ2-7, with 7 bases lining up with TRBD1. The CDR3 contains 13 residues. Germline V gene lookup returns CDR1 SGHDN and CDR2 FVKESK. V shed 1 base, J shed 5 bases, and the junction held 2 bases outside the gene matches. CDR3 sequence reads: CASSQADRDEQYF. CDR3 nucleotides: TGTGCCAGCAGCCAAGCCGACAGGGACGAGCAGTACTTC.

J is TRBJ2-2 and V is TRBV11-1; no clear D. Germline CDR1 SGHAT, CDR2 FQDESV (reference sequence). V lost 2 bases to trimming and J lost 10 bases, with 8 bases between them. The CDR3 spans 12 residues. The CDR3 DNA is TGTGCCAGCAGCTTAAAGCAAACGGAGCTGTTTTTT. Its translation is CASSLKQTELFF.

This clone has only a few counts. V and J are TRBV19 and TRBJ1-6; 7 nucleotides align to TRBD1. The germline CDR1 and CDR2 sequences are LNHDA and SQIVND (reference sequence). The CDR3 runs to 15 residues. V trimming: 6 bases; J trimming: 7 bases; junction bases outside the gene matches: 9. The CDR3 here is CASSPGRQGNSPLHF. In DNA, the CDR3 is TGTGCCAGTAGCCCCGGCCGACAGGGCAATTCACCCCTCCACTTT.

This clone was picked up a small number of times. This chain uses TRBV5-1 with TRBJ1-1; 8 nucleotides agree with TRBD1. The CDR3 sequence is 15 residues long. The germline gives CDR1 SGHRS, CDR2 YFSETQ. V lost 0 bases, J lost 3 bases, and 4 bases stayed unmatched. The CDR3 is CASSLDRGGYTEAFF. DNA of the CDR3: TGCGCCAGCAGCTTGGACAGGGGGGGGTACACTGAAGCTTTCTTT.

The chain links TRBV10-1 to TRBJ1-2; D ambiguous. V gave up 5 bases and J gave up 4 bases, with 8 bases separating them. The CDR3 length is 12 residues. In germline, CDR1 is WNHNN, CDR2 SYGVQD (reference sequence). CDR3 protein: CASSPDGYGYTF. The CDR3 DNA reads as TGCGCCAGCAGTCCCGATGGCTATGGCTACACCTTC.

The chain combines TRBV7-8 with TRBJ2-5; 7 bases match TRBD1. CDR3 length equals 16 residues. Germline CDR1 SGHVS, CDR2 FQNEAQ. The ends lost 1 base at V and 1 base at J; junction bases unmatched: 6. The CDR3 loop is CASSLGQGVTQETQYF. The CDR3 region has the DNA TGTGCCAGCAGCTTAGGGCAGGGGGTAACCCAAGAGACCCAGTACTTC.

There are a few counts of this clone. This chain uses TRBV6-1 with TRBJ1-3; 7 nucleotides line up with TRBD1. V trimming: 6 bases; J trimming: 0 bases; junction bases outside the gene matches: 5. CDR1 is MNHNS and CDR2 is SASEGT in the germline V gene. The CDR3 length is 15 residues. CDR3: CASRGRGDSGNTIYF. The CDR3 bases are TGTGCCAGCAGGGGCAGGGGGGACTCTGGAAACACCATATATTTT.

The chain uses TRBV7-9 and TRBJ2-4; D is undetermined. The CDR3 length is 11 residues. The V end was cut by 2 bases, the J end by 8 bases, with 4 bases between. Germline V gene data show CDR1 as SEHNR and CDR2 as FQNEAQ (reference sequence). CDR3 bases: TGTGCCAGCAGCTTAACTGACATTCAGTACTTC. This codes for CASSLTDIQYF.